The next 14 T cell receptor beta chains were all read from a single sample in a study of T cell responses to AZD1222 COVID-19 vaccine. Data came from immunoSEQ multiplex PCR; TCRdb stores just in-frame clones and leaves some out. The table records roughly 120,000 clones, 87% of them present only once. The sample was peripheral blood, taken 28 days after the second AZD1222 dose. The source is an adult who received the AZD1222 COVID-19 vaccine.

The gene calls are TRBV7-2 and TRBJ2-1, with no clear D. Trimming removed 3 bases from V and 4 bases from J, with 7 bases in between. From germline, CDR1 is SGHTA and CDR2 FQGNSA. The CDR3 has 13 amino acids. The CDR3 DNA reads TGTGCCAGCAGCTTGGGTGCTTACAATGAGCAGTTCTTC. It codes for CASSLGAYNEQFF.

The V call is TRBV7-2, the J call TRBJ2-3, with a tentative D call TRBD1 (6 bases). Trimming pared 5 bases from V and 3 bases from J, leaving 15 bases between. The CDR3 is 15 amino acids. The germline gives CDR1 SGHTA, CDR2 FQGNSA. The CDR3 is CASSPQGYSTDTQYF. The CDR3 nucleotides read TGTGCCAGCAGCCCCCAGGGGTATTCAACAGATACGCAGTATTTT.

The J gene is TRBJ2-1, the V gene TRBV4-3; D is ambiguous. Trimming removed 0 bases at V and 7 bases at J, with 16 bases between. Germline values: CDR1 LGHNA, CDR2 YSLEER. This CDR3 is built from 16 residues. CDR3 region: CASSQEGIFAINEQFF. Written as DNA, the CDR3 is TGCGCCAGCAGCCAAGAAGGCATATTCGCGATTAATGAGCAGTTCTTC.

The genes are TRBV7-2 and TRBJ2-2, with 10 bases that match TRBD2. Looked up from germline, CDR1 is SGHTA and CDR2 is FQGNSA. V was clipped by 5 bases and J by 13 bases; unmatched bases: 10. This CDR3 is built from 14 residues. CDR3: CASSALAGPAGLFF. The CDR3 nucleotides read TGTGCCAGCAGCGCACTAGCGGGGCCGGCAGGGCTGTTTTTT.

The rearrangement links TRBV9 to TRBJ1-3; 8 bases map to TRBD1. The CDR3 spans 15 residues. CDR1 and CDR2 (germline): SGDLS, YYNGEE. Losses at the gene ends were 1 base for V and 8 bases for J; bases not matched to a gene: 8. The CDR3 nucleotides read TGTGCCAGCAGCGTACGGACAGGGCTTGTGGACACCATATATTTT. This encodes CASSVRTGLVDTIYF.

The rearrangement uses TRBV5-4 and TRBJ1-4; perhaps TRBD1 as D (5 bases). V dropped 0 bases and J dropped 3 bases, with 12 bases sitting between them. Germline V gives CDR1 SGHNT, CDR2 YYREEE (reference sequence). The CDR3 runs to 16 residues. For the CDR3, the DNA is TGTGCCAGCAGCTTGGATTGGGGGAGTGCTAATGAAAAACTGTTTTTT. This encodes CASSLDWGSANEKLFF.

This clone is labeled medium-sized (0.01 to 0.1%). Different DNA sequences within this sample yield the same CDR3. The chain employs TRBV4-3 and TRBJ1-2; D is unresolved. The CDR3 runs to 15 residues. The germline V and J ends were trimmed by 0 bases and 8 bases, with 16 bases remaining between them. Germline values: CDR1 LGHNA, CDR2 YSLEER. The CDR3 spells CASSQDRGSPVGYTF. The CDR3 DNA is TGCGCCAGCAGCCAAGATCGGGGTTCCCCGGTAGGCTACACCTTC.

The rearrangement joins TRBV3-1 (or the pseudogene TRBV3-2) to TRBJ1-5; D call uncertain. CDR3 length: 16 residues. Trimming cost V 5 bases and J 9 bases, with 23 bases left between them. Germline V gene data show CDR1 as LGHDT and CDR2 as YNNKEL (reference sequence). The CDR3 nucleotides are TGTGCCAGCAGCAAGAAAAAAAAGACTAGGTTTGGGCCCCAGCATTTT. Encoded protein: CASSKKKKTRFGPQHF.

This chain uses TRBV7-8 with TRBJ1-5; tentative D call: TRBD1 (5 bases). The germline CDR1 and CDR2 sequences are SGHVS and FQNEAQ. Trimming shortened V by 5 bases and J by 5 bases, and 10 bases separated the two germline ends. The CDR3 is 13 amino acids. The CDR3: CASSRDGDQPQHF. CDR3 DNA sequence: TGTGCCAGCAGCCGGGACGGGGATCAGCCCCAGCATTTT. The complete variable domain, with remaining parts taken from reference TRBV7-8 and TRBJ1-5, reads GAGVSQSPRYKVAKRGQDVALRCDPISGHVSLFWYQQALGQGPEFLTYFQNEAQLDKSGLPSDRFFAERPEGSVSTLKIQRTQQEDSAVYLCASSRDGDQPQHFGDGTRLSIL.

The V and J genes are TRBV28 and TRBJ1-4; D is undetermined. This CDR3 region has 16 residues. V lost 6 bases and J 2 bases, leaving 16 bases between the germline ends. Germline V gene sequence: CDR1 MDHEN, CDR2 SYDVKM. In nucleotides, the CDR3 is TGTGCCAGCAGCCAGGATTCCTGGGCGACTAATGAAAAACTGTTTTTT. It is translated as CASSQDSWATNEKLFF.

The chain joins TRBV2 to TRBJ2-1; 7 nucleotides match TRBD2. J gave up 6 bases and V 7 bases, and 6 bases lay outside the gene matches. This CDR3 contains 13 residues. CDR1 and CDR2 from the germline V gene are SNHLY and FYNNEI. The CDR3, as DNA: TGTGCCAGCAAGGCTAGCGGACCCAATGAGCAGTTCTTC. Its protein is CASKASGPNEQFF.

J is TRBJ1-5 and V is TRBV29-1; 9 bases agree with TRBD1. Germline V lookup: CDR1 SQVTM, CDR2 ANQGSEA. Germline trimming cut 6 bases from V and 0 bases from J; bases unmatched to any gene: 9. The length of the CDR3 is 16 residues. DNA of the CDR3: TGCAGCGTGCGGATGACAGGGGGGGATAGCAATCAGCCCCAGCATTTT. The encoded protein is CSVRMTGGDSNQPQHF. Drawing the rest from reference TRBV29-1 and TRBJ1-5, the complete variable domain is SAVISQKPSRDICQRGTSLTIQCQVDSQVTMMFWYRQQPGQSLTLIATANQGSEATYESGFVIDKFPISRPNLTFSTLTVSNMSPEDSSIYLCSVRMTGGDSNQPQHFGDGTRLSIL.

CDR3 nucleotide sequence: TGTGCCAGCAGTTACTCAAGGTCCCTCCTTTACAATGAGCAGTTCTTC. It encodes CASSYSRSLLYNEQFF. The chain couples TRBV6-5 to TRBJ2-1; no reliable D call. V lost 0 bases to trimming and J lost 4 bases, with 13 bases between them. Germline V gives CDR1 MNHEY, CDR2 SVGAGI. The CDR3 length is 16 residues.

The chain is built from TRBV7-6 and TRBJ2-2; 9 positions agree with TRBD2. J gave up 5 bases and V 2 bases, and 6 bases lay outside the gene matches. The CDR3 has 16 residues. Germline assignment: CDR1 SGHVS and CDR2 FNYEAQ. DNA of the CDR3: TGTGCCAGCAGCTTATTAGCGGGGGTAGGGACCGGGGAGCTGTTTTTT. It codes for CASSLLAGVGTGELFF.